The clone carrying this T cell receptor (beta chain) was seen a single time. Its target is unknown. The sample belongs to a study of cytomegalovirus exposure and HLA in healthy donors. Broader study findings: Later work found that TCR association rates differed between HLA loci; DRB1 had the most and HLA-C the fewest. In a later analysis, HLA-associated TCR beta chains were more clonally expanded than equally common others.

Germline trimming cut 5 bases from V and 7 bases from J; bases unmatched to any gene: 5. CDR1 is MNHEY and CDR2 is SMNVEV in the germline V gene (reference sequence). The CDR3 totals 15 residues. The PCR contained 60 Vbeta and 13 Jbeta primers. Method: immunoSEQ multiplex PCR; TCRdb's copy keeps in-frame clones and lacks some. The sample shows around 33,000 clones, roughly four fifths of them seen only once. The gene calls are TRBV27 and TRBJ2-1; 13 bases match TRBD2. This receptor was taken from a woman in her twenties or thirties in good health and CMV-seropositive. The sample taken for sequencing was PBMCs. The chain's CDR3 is CASSLGTSGKNEQFF. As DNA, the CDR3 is TGTGCCAGCAGTCTCGGGACTAGCGGGAAAAATGAGCAGTTCTTC.